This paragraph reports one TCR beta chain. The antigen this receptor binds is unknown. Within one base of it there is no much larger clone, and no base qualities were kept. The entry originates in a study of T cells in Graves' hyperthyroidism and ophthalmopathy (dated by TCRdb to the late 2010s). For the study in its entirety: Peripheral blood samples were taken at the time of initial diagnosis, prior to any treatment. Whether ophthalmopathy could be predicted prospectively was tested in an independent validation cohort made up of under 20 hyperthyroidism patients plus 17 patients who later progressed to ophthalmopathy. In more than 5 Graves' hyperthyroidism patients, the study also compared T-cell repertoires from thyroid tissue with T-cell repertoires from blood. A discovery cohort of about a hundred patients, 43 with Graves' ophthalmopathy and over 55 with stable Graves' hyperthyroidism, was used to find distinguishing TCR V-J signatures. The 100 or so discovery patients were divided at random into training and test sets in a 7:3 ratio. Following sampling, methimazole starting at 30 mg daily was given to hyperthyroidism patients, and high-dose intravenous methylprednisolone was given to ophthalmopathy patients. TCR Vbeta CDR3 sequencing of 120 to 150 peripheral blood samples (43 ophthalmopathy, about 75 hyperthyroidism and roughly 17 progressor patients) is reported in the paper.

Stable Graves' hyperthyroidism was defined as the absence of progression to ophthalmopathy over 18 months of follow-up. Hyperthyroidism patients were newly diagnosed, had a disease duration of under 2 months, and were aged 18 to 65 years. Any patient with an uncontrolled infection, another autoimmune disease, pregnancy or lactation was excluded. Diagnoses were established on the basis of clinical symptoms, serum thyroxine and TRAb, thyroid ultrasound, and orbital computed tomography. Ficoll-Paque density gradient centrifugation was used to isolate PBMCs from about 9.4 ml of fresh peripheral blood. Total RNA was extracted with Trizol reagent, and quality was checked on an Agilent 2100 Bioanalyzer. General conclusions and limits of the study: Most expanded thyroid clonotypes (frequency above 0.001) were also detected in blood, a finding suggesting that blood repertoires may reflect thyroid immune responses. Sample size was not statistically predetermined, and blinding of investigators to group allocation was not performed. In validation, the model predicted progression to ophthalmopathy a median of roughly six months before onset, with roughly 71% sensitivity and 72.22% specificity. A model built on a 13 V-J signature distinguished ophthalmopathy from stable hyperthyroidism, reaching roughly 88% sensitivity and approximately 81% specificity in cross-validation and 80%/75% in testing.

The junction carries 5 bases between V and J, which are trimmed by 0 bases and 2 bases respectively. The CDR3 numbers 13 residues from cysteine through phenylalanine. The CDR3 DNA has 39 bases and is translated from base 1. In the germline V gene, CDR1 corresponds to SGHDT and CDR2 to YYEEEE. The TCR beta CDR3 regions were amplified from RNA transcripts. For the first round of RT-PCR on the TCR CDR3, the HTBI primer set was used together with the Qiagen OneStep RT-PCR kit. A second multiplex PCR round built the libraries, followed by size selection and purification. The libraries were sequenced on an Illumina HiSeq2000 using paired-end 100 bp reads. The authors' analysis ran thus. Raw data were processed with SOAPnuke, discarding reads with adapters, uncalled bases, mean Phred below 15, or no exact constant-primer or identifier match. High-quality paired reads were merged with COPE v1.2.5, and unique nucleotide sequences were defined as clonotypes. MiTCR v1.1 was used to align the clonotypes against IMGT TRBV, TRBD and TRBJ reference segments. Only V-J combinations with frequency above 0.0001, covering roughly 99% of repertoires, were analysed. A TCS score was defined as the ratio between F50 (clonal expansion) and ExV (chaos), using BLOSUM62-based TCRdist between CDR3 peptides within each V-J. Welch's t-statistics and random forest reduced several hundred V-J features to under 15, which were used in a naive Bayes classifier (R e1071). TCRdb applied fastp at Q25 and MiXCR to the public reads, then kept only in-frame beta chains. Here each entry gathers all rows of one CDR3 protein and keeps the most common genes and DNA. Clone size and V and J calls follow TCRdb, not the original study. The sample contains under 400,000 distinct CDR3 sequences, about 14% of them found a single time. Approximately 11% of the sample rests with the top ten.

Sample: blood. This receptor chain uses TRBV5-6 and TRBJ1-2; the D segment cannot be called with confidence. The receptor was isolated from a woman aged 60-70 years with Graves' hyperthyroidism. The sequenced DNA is TGTGCCAGCAGCTTGGACTGGAACTATGGCTACACCTTC. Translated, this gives CASSLDWNYGYTF.